These 9 T cell receptor beta chains originate from one sample sequenced in a study of T-cell reconstitution after alpha-beta-depleted transplantation in children. Using unique molecular identifiers, the investigators prepared the TCRbeta library. From the PCR reads, TCRdb called clonotypes with MiXCR, one entry per CDR3 protein. The sample lists roughly 500,000 distinct CDR3 sequences, approximately 12% occurring once. Specimen: PBMCs from the stem cell graft donor, collected from the stem cell graft. These receptors originate from a human donor who donated a stem cell graft to a child with combined immunodeficiency.

This clonotype occurred a few times. The chain couples TRBV19 to TRBJ2-2; tentative D call: TRBD2 (5 bases). The CDR3 runs to 15 residues. V was shortened by 5 bases and J by 6 bases, with 16 bases between the two germline ends. Germline CDR1 reads LNHDA; CDR2 reads SQIVND (reference sequence). The DNA for the CDR3 is TGTGCCAGTAGTCTACGGGATACGGTCGCCGGGGAGCTGTTTTTT. This codes for CASSLRDTVAGELFF.

This clonotype came up a few times. The chain uses TRBV7-2 and TRBJ2-5; D ambiguous. The germline gives CDR1 SGHTA, CDR2 FQGNSA. The V end lost 2 bases, the J end lost 5 bases, and 9 bases lay between the germline ends. This CDR3 spans 13 amino acids. The CDR3 loop reads CASSLRAAETQYF. CDR3 coding DNA: TGTGCCAGCAGCTTAAGGGCGGCGGAGACCCAGTACTTC. The whole variable domain, remainder taken from reference TRBV7-2 and TRBJ2-5, is GAGVSQSPSNKVTEKGKDVELRCDPISGHTALYWYRQSLGQGLEFLIYFQGNSAPDKSGLPSDRFSAERTGGSVSTLTIQRTQQEDSAVYLCASSLRAAETQYFGPGTRLLVL.

This chain connects TRBV7-8 to TRBJ2-5; D might be TRBD1 (6 bases). The CDR3 spans 16 residues. In germline, CDR1 is SGHVS, CDR2 FQNEAQ. Trimming left V 2 bases short and J 4 bases short, with 17 bases between. DNA for the CDR3: TGTGCCAGCAGCTTAATCGGACAGTATGCTGTAGAGACCCAGTACTTC. It translates to CASSLIGQYAVETQYF. Full variable domain (remainder filled in from reference TRBV7-8 and TRBJ2-5): GAGVSQSPRYKVAKRGQDVALRCDPISGHVSLFWYQQALGQGPEFLTYFQNEAQLDKSGLPSDRFFAERPEGSVSTLKIQRTQQEDSAVYLCASSLIGQYAVETQYFGPGTRLLVL.

This clonotype occurred many times. This rearrangement joins TRBV5-1 to TRBJ2-3, with D unresolved. Germline V gene sequence: CDR1 SGHRS, CDR2 YFSETQ. With 6 bases removed from V and 0 bases from J, the gap between germline ends came to 14 bases. The CDR3 has 15 residues. In DNA form, the CDR3 reads TGCGCCAGCACCAAGGAAGGATTTAGCACAGATACGCAGTATTTT. Residues: CASTKEGFSTDTQYF.

This clonotype was detected many times. V usage is TRBV5-5 and J usage is TRBJ2-2; TRBD2 matches 7 bases. Germline CDR1 SGHKS, CDR2 YYEKEE (reference sequence). Germline trimming cut 2 bases from V and 1 base from J; bases unmatched to any gene: 5. The CDR3 sequence is 16 residues long. The CDR3 is CASSFTLALNTGELFF. The CDR3 region has the DNA TGTGCCAGCAGCTTTACACTAGCGTTGAACACCGGGGAGCTGTTTTTT.

Ten or more counts support this clonotype. This rearrangement joins TRBV7-2 to TRBJ2-3; 7 nucleotides agree with TRBD2. J was trimmed by 9 bases and V by 11 bases; bases with no gene match: 11. The CDR3 runs 12 residues. Germline CDR1 and CDR2: SGHTA and FQGNSA. The CDR3 reads CAAGGAGLTQYF. CDR3 DNA: TGTGCCGCTGGGGGAGCGGGGTTGACGCAGTATTTT.

This clonotype was seen ten or more times. The genes are TRBV20-1 and TRBJ2-7; D unresolved. This CDR3 has 10 amino acids. Trimming shortened V by 2 bases and J by 2 bases, and 1 base separated the two germline ends. The germline V gene has CDR1 DFQATT and CDR2 SNEGSKA (reference sequence). For the CDR3, the DNA is TGCAGTGCTAGAACCTACGAGCAGTACTTC. Translating it yields CSARTYEQYF.

The rearrangement joins TRBV6-2 or TRBV6-3 to TRBJ2-7; TRBD1 matches 7 bases. Per the germline V gene, CDR1 is MNHEY and CDR2 is SVGEGT. CDR3 length equals 14 residues. The J segment lost 3 bases and the V segment lost 4 bases, leaving 6 bases of the junction unmatched. The chain's CDR3 is CASSFWDRLYEQYF. The CDR3 coding sequence is TGTGCCAGCAGTTTCTGGGACAGACTCTACGAGCAGTACTTC.

The chain combines TRBV20-1 with TRBJ2-7; D is ambiguous. Looked up from germline, CDR1 is DFQATT and CDR2 is SNEGSKA (reference sequence). The V end lost 5 bases, the J end lost 5 bases, and 19 bases lay between the germline ends. This CDR3 comprises 14 residues. Here the CDR3 reads CSAPLGRIYHEQYF. CDR3 in DNA: TGCAGTGCTCCCCTCGGACGGATCTACCACGAGCAGTACTTC.